This T cell receptor beta chain is from a study of blood T cell repertoires in COVID-19. Study information: Some COVID-19 samples were acute and others convalescent; all came from the United States, Italy and Spain. Sources were T cells, B-cell-depleted T cells, or PBMCs; the material itself was cDNA or gDNA.

Study processing details: Amplified reference gene primers provided the basis for estimating nucleated cell counts. Only in-frame clones appear in the TCRdb table, and some are missing; sequencing was by immunoSEQ multiplex PCR. V and J calls and clone size are copied from that table; D and trimming were computed from the DNA. The data show about 190,000 clones, 84% seen once. CDR1 and CDR2 (germline): SEHNR, FQNEAQ (reference sequence). The ends lost 5 bases at V and 7 bases at J; junction bases unmatched: 12. CDR3 length: 15 amino acids. This chain uses TRBV7-9 with TRBJ1-2, with 8 bases aligning to TRBD1. The sequence came from a woman aged 65 to 85 with active or convalescent COVID-19. Sequenced: peripheral blood. CDR3 region: CASSGQGQVLPGYTF. The CDR3, as DNA: TGTGCCAGCAGCGGGCAGGGACAGGTCCTCCCTGGCTACACCTTC. Based on the CDR3 plus reference TRBV7-9 and TRBJ1-2, the full variable domain is DTGVSQNPRHKITKRGQNVTFRCDPISEHNRLYWYRQTLGQGPEFLTYFQNEAQLEKSRLLSDRFSAERPKGSFSTLEIQRTEQGDSAMYLCASSGQGQVLPGYTFGSGTRLTVV.